The table lists the clone carrying this TCR beta chain with a count of one. Its target is unknown. This sample is drawn from a study of memory B cells and T cells in multiple sclerosis. Overall study results and limits: Shared clonotype counts depended on differing compartment clone-set sizes and were normalized.

The CDR3 totals 15 residues. V lost 2 bases, J lost 5 bases, and 18 bases lay in between. CDR1 and CDR2 (germline): GTSNPN, SVGIG (reference sequence). Generated by immunoSEQ multiplex PCR, the TCRdb table keeps only in-frame clones and is missing some. The sample carries 25,000 to 35,000 clones, roughly 86% recorded once. Separate sequencing covered autoproliferating (CFSE-dim) and non-proliferating (CFSE-high) T cells from stimulus-free culture. Cultures began with about 4.6x10^7 CFSE-labeled PBMCs, unstimulated for 6 to 7 days, with replicate wells pooled. CFSE at 0.5 uM labeled the PBMCs, which were then cultured unstimulated.

The receptor comes from a human donor with multiple sclerosis. J is TRBJ1-2 and V is TRBV30; maybe TRBD1 (5 bases). Material: PBMCs from blood kept in culture. CDR3 region: CAWSSHVPGGYGYTF. The CDR3 region has the DNA TGTGCCTGGAGTTCTCACGTTCCGGGGGGGTATGGCTACACCTTC.